This entry is about one T cell receptor (beta chain). Antigen: not known. With 4 bases removed from V and 2 bases from J, the gap between germline ends came to 9 bases. This CDR3 has 14 residues. The germline V gene encodes CDR1 SQVTM and CDR2 ANQGSEA. It was into CD45RA+ naive and CD45RA-negative memory subsets that the CD4+ cells were split. The table came from immunoSEQ multiplex PCR; TCRdb's copy has only in-frame clones and leaves some out. The data hold around 2.5 million clones, with roughly 93% observed a single time. The data are from a study of shared clonotypes between healthy human individuals. The study's findings and limits: Among a few donors, approximately 5% of naive CD4 clonotypes were found in common.

The TCR originated in a man younger than 30 in good health. Some clones in this sample may be carry-over from other donors' samples. The sample was naive CD4+ T cells from PBMCs. Subset meaning: CD45RA+ positively selected. The chain recombines TRBV29-1 with TRBJ2-6; D remains ambiguous. Written as DNA, the CDR3 is TGCAGCGTTGCGAGGAACACTGGGGCCAACGTCCTGACTTTC. It is translated as CSVARNTGANVLTF.